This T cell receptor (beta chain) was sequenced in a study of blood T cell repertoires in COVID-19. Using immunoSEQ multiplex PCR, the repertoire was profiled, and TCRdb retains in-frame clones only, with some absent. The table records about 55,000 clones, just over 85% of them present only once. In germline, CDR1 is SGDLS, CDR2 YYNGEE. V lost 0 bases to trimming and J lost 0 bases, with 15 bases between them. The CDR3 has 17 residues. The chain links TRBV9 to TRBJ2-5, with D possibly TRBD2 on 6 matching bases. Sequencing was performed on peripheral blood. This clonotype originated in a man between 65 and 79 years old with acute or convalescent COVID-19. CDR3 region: CASSVGGGWGYQETQYF. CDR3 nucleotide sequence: TGTGCCAGCAGCGTAGGAGGAGGGTGGGGGTACCAAGAGACCCAGTACTTC.